This TCR beta chain originates from a study of Tregs in tolerant kidney transplant recipients. Regarding the study as a whole: Antigen-driven expansion was suggested because donor-specific Tregs expanded more than all Tregs in tolerant patients.

This CDR3 has 15 residues. Germline V gives CDR1 LNHDA, CDR2 SQIVND (reference sequence). V was shortened by 3 bases and J by 0 bases, with 9 bases between the two germline ends. Assay used: immunoSEQ multiplex PCR; TCRdb lists only in-frame clones, some missing. Found here are about 15,000 clones; the top ten clones hold around 3.8%. Comments on this clone: Its antigen is unidentified. The missing CDR3 end, 3 residues past where the read stops, is filled in from the germline J gene.

Mixed chimerism was transient after nonmyeloablative marrow transplants from related graft donors. The J gene is TRBJ1-3, the V gene TRBV19; weak D call: TRBD1 (5 bases). This specimen consisted of CD4+ T cells from blood (PBMCs), obtained 12 months after the transplant. This clonotype was sampled from a human patient who received a combined kidney and bone marrow transplant. Some T cells may have originated in the graft donor. Here the CDR3 reads CASSMRQGSGNTIYF. The DNA read from the CDR3 is TGTGCCAGTAGTATGCGGCAGGGCTCTGGAAACACC.